A selection of T cell receptor beta chains follows, all from one sample in a study of blood T cell repertoires in COVID-19. TCRdb keeps only in-frame clones here, not all; method: immunoSEQ multiplex PCR. The data show 300,000 to 350,000 clones, roughly 90% seen once. The sequenced sample consisted of peripheral blood. Receptors were obtained from a woman aged 30 to 39 with COVID-19, enrolled during active disease. The CDR3 runs from the conserved cysteine through the conserved F or W. D genes are given only for firm matches. Where a row states a size, it is once, few, many or the class of an expanded clone; other rows omit it.

CDR3nt: TGCAGCGTTGAATCCGGACAGTCCTATGGCTACACCTTC
CDR3aa: CSVESGQSYGYTF
v_gene: TRBV29-1
j_gene: TRBJ1-2
d_gene: NA
abundance: once

CDR3nt: TGTGCCAGCAGTCATCTCGGAGCGGGAGCCTACGAGCAGTACTTC
CDR3aa: CASSHLGAGAYEQYF
v_gene: TRBV6-2/TRBV6-3
j_gene: TRBJ2-7
d_gene: TRBD2
abundance: once

CDR3nt: TGTGCCAGCAGCCCCGTCCCGGGAGCCACTGAAGCTTTCTTT
CDR3aa: CASSPVPGATEAFF
v_gene: TRBV7-9
j_gene: TRBJ1-1
d_gene: NA
abundance: NA

CDR3nt: TGTGCCAGCAGCTCGGGACAGGGGGCCCGTGCAGTGCGCCCCAATGAGCAGTTCTTC
CDR3aa: CASSSGQGARAVRPNEQFF
v_gene: TRBV7-8
j_gene: TRBJ2-1
d_gene: TRBD1
abundance: NA

CDR3nt: TGTGCCAGCAGCCAAGATTCAAGAGGGAATGAAAAACTGTTTTTT
CDR3aa: CASSQDSRGNEKLFF
v_gene: TRBV3-1/TRBV3-2
j_gene: TRBJ1-4
d_gene: NA
abundance: NA

CDR3nt: TGTGCCAGCAGTGCGGTTAACCAGCCCCAGCATTTT
CDR3aa: CASSAVNQPQHF
v_gene: TRBV2
j_gene: TRBJ1-5
d_gene: NA
abundance: few

CDR3nt: TGCGCCAGCAGCTTGGGACTAGCGGTAATGCCAGATACGCAGTATTTT
CDR3aa: CASSLGLAVMPDTQYF
v_gene: TRBV5-1
j_gene: TRBJ2-3
d_gene: TRBD2
abundance: NA

CDR3nt: TGTGCCAGCAGTTGGAAGGAAGGAAGGGGGCGAGGCCAGCCCCAGCATTTT
CDR3aa: CASSWKEGRGRGQPQHF
v_gene: TRBV28
j_gene: TRBJ1-5
d_gene: TRBD1
abundance: once

CDR3nt: TGTGCCAGCTCACCACCAACCAGGGGATCCGAGCAGTACTTC
CDR3aa: CASSPPTRGSEQYF
v_gene: TRBV18
j_gene: TRBJ2-7
d_gene: NA
abundance: once

CDR3nt: TGTGCCAGCAGTTCAAAACCCCTAATTGGAGCCAATGAGCAGTTCTTC
CDR3aa: CASSSKPLIGANEQFF
v_gene: TRBV27
j_gene: TRBJ2-1
d_gene: NA
abundance: once

CDR3nt: TGTGCCTGGAGGACCGAGGATGCTAACTATGGCTACACCTTC
CDR3aa: CAWRTEDANYGYTF
v_gene: TRBV30
j_gene: TRBJ1-2
d_gene: NA
abundance: NA

CDR3nt: TGTGCCAGTAGTATAGCCCCGACAGCCTATGGCTACACCTTC
CDR3aa: CASSIAPTAYGYTF
v_gene: TRBV19
j_gene: TRBJ1-2
d_gene: NA
abundance: NA

CDR3nt: TGTGCCTGGGAAAGCGGGACGGTTTACAATGAGCAGTTCTTC
CDR3aa: CAWESGTVYNEQFF
v_gene: TRBV30
j_gene: TRBJ2-1
d_gene: TRBD2
abundance: NA

CDR3nt: TGTGCCAGCAGCTTCTCCGGGACGGCGGGGGCTTTCTTT
CDR3aa: CASSFSGTAGAFF
v_gene: TRBV5-6
j_gene: TRBJ1-1
d_gene: NA
abundance: NA

CDR3nt: TGTGCCTGGACGGGGCGGGAGGGCACCCAATTATACAATGAGCAGTTCTTC
CDR3aa: CAWTGREGTQLYNEQFF
v_gene: TRBV30
j_gene: TRBJ2-1
d_gene: TRBD2
abundance: once

CDR3nt: TGCGCCAGCAGCCCGGGTGAGATGGCAGGGGTGAATGGCTACACCTTC
CDR3aa: CASSPGEMAGVNGYTF
v_gene: TRBV5-1
j_gene: TRBJ1-2
d_gene: NA
abundance: NA

CDR3nt: TGTGCCAGCTCACCACGGCTAGCCGATGAGCAGTTCTTC
CDR3aa: CASSPRLADEQFF
v_gene: TRBV18
j_gene: TRBJ2-1
d_gene: NA
abundance: NA

CDR3nt: TGTGCCAGCAGCCAGACAGGGGCCGAGCAGTACTTC
CDR3aa: CASSQTGAEQYF
v_gene: TRBV6-5
j_gene: TRBJ2-7
d_gene: TRBD1
abundance: NA

CDR3nt: TGTGCGTGTAACAGCTCCTACGAGCAGTACTTC
CDR3aa: CACNSSYEQYF
v_gene: TRBV30
j_gene: TRBJ2-7
d_gene: NA
abundance: NA